This TCR beta chain derives from a study of blood T cell repertoires in COVID-19 (dated by TCRdb to 2020 to 2022). General notes on the study: Samples from collaborators originated in the United States, Italy and Spain and spanned both the acute and convalescent phases of COVID-19. The material from the prospective study consisted of cDNA or gDNA derived from T cells, B-cell-depleted T cells, or PBMCs. Deeply sampled blood TCRbeta repertoires from subjects exposed to, actively infected with, or recovered from COVID-19 were included in the dataset. The repertoires were released in a freely available public database intended as a resource for research on the immune response to SARS-CoV-2. The samples were drawn from two sources: the first 160 participants of the ongoing ImmuneRACE study, and approximately 1,300 subjects contributed by 6 global collaborators. A de-identified subject ID, COVID-19 status, age in years and sex were almost always included in the sample metadata. Where available, HLA class I and class II types were taken from metadata supplied by the sample provider and were not determined by assay-based typing.

Summary of the overall study and its limitations: How much clinical and demographic metadata was included differed by source and by participant, and the metadata was provided uncurated.

V loses 3 bases of germline sequence and J loses 2 bases, and the interval between the two ends is 10 bases. The germline V gene gives CDR1 as WSHSY and CDR2 as SAAADI. From the cysteine up to the phenylalanine, the CDR3 has a length of 14 residues. Only the CDR3 part of the read is kept: 42 bases, read in frame from the first base. Participants in the prospective study were aged roughly 18 to 100 years, lived in 24 United States geographic areas, and enrolled through a virtual design. To assign participants to cohorts, the prospective study relied on clinical history that participants themselves reported in a screening survey and a study questionnaire. In the prospective study, mobile phlebotomists collected whole blood, serum and a nasopharyngeal or oropharyngeal swab from each participant. Participants in the prospective study had the option to provide additional blood draws and questionnaires over an approximately two-month period. Blood samples from the prospective study were shipped frozen or at room temperature prior to DNA extraction.

About this clone: Its antigen has not been determined. No base qualities exist here, and no much larger clone lies one base off it.

TCRbeta CDR3 regions were amplified from genomic DNA by means of the immunoSEQ Assay, a bias-controlled multiplex PCR. The authors processed their data as follows. Nucleated cell counts per sample were estimated from amplification of reference gene primers within the assay. Sequence reads were collapsed and filtered to measure the absolute abundance of every unique TCRbeta CDR3 rearrangement. For each sample, productive Simpson clonality was calculated as the square root of Simpson's diversity index over productive rearrangements. The clones in this table, taken by TCRdb from immuneACCESS, are in-frame only. Not every clone is retained; where verified, under half of the shortfall comes from an unresolved V gene, and the cause of the rest is unknown. V and J calls and clone size are as listed in that table; D and trimming were resolved from the DNA. The sample data list 150,000 to 200,000 clones, and more than 75% of these were observed just once. The biggest ten clones account for roughly 1.2% of the sample.

Sequenced input: PBMCs or T cells enriched from blood (not recorded which). The TCR comes from a human donor with acute COVID-19. The donor label of this sample is uncertain. The chain is assembled from TRBV10-2 and TRBJ2-5, and possibly TRBD2, on 5 matching bases. The nucleotides are TGCGCCAGCAGTGAACGGCGGGTACAAGAGACCCAGTACTTC. The encoded protein is CASSERRVQETQYF.